This TCR beta chain is from a study of T-cell memory formation after mild COVID-19. Study-level findings and limits: Day 37-peaking second-wave clones had unconfirmed SARS-CoV-2 specificity. A balance of CD4 and CD8 characterized clones contracting day 15 to 85, whereas later expanders leaned CD4+.

TCR alpha and TCR beta cDNA libraries carrying sample barcodes and UMIs were produced by 5'RACE using constant-segment primers. TCRdb re-derived calls from the 5' RACE reads in MiXCR, one entry per CDR3 protein. The table lists around 470,000 distinct CDR3 sequences, around 20% of them singletons. Worth noting for this clonotype: Its antigen remains unknown.

Trimming at V came to 10 bases and at J to 1 base, leaving 3 bases not matched to a gene. Per the germline V gene, CDR1 is LNHDA and CDR2 is SQIVND (reference sequence). The CDR3 spans 12 residues. This sequence was found in an adult woman who had mild COVID-19 (a few samples of this study predate the infection). Cell type and time point are not known. The chain couples TRBV19 to TRBJ1-1; 7 bases agree with TRBD1. Sequencing was done on a sample of PBMCs or a T cell subset sorted from them (not recorded which). Written as DNA, the CDR3 is TGTGCCACTAGGACAGGGAACACTGAAGCTTTCTTT. Encoded protein: CATRTGNTEAFF.